Included here is one T cell receptor (beta chain) sequence, with context. Its antigen remains unidentified. The sample originates from a study of cytomegalovirus exposure and HLA in healthy donors. Points from the study as a whole: CMV antigen specificity of three CMV-associated chains was confirmed in vitro. Most TCR sequences showed up rarely, but some public TCRs showed up in many donors. The classifier, whose performance was assessed in both the original and validation cohorts, reportedly diagnosed cytomegalovirus status with high specificity and sensitivity.

The germline V gene encodes CDR1 SGHVS and CDR2 FNYEAQ. With V trimmed by 3 bases and J by 11 bases, 6 bases remained unmatched. The CDR3 covers 13 residues. Method: immunoSEQ multiplex PCR; TCRdb's copy keeps in-frame clones and lacks some. Here the sample spans 200,000 to 250,000 clones, roughly 88% being singletons. The donors were in the roughly 120-subject validation cohort; that cohort was separate from the approximately 700-subject first cohort. This clonotype originated in a woman in her 30s in good health and CMV-seropositive. The chain has TRBV7-6 and TRBJ1-1; 10 positions agree with TRBD1. Source material: PBMCs. In DNA, the CDR3 is TGTGCCAGCAGCTTGTCCGGGACAGGGGTCGCTTTCTTT. It yields the protein CASSLSGTGVAFF.